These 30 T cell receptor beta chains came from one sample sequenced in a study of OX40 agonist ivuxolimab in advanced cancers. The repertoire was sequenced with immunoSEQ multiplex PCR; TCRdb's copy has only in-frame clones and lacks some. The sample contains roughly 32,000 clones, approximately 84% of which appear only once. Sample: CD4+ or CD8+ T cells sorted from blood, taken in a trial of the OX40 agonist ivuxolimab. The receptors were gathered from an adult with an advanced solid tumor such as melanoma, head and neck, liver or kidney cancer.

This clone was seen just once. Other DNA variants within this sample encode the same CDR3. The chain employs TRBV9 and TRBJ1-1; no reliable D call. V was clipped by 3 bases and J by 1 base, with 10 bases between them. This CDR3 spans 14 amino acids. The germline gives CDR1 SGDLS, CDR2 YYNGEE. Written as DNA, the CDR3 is TGTGCCAGCAGCGACCGACGGGGGAACACTGAAGCTTTCTTT. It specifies CASSDRRGNTEAFF.

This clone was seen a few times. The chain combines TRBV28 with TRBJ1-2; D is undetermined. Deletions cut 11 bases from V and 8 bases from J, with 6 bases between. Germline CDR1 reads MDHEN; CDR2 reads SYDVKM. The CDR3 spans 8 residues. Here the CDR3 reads CAGRGYTF. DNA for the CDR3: TGTGCCGGGCGGGGCTACACCTTC.

CDR3 in DNA: TGTGCCAGCAGCGCCGCGACCTGGAGTCAGCCCCAGCATTTT. Encoded protein: CASSAATWSQPQHF. This rearrangement joins TRBV6-1 to TRBJ1-5; D gene uncertain. Germline CDR1 MNHNS, CDR2 SASEGT. V dropped 6 bases and J dropped 6 bases, with 15 bases sitting between them. CDR3 size: 14 residues.

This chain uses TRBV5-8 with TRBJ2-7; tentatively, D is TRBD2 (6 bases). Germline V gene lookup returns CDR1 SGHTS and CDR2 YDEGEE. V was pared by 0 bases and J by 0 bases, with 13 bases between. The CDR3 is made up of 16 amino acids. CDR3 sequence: CASSLGPGLSSYEQYF. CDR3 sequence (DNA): TGTGCCAGCAGCTTGGGCCCGGGACTGAGCTCCTACGAGCAGTACTTC.

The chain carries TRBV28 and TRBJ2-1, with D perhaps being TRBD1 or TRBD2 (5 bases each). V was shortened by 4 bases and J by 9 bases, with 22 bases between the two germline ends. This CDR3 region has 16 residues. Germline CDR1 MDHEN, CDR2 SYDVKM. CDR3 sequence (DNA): TGTGCCAGCAGTTCCAACGCCGGGACCTCCTTGGGTGAGCAGTTCTTC. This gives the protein CASSSNAGTSLGEQFF.

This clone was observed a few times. This chain's CDR3 is CATSRDPGGSSPLHF. CDR3 coding DNA: TGTGCCACCAGCAGAGACCCAGGGGGCAGCTCACCCCTCCACTTT. The J gene is TRBJ1-6, the V gene TRBV15, with TRBD1 identical over 8 bases. The V gene's germline CDR1 is LNHNV and CDR2 YYDKDF (reference sequence). V was pared by 0 bases and J by 10 bases, with 5 bases of the junction left unmatched. The CDR3 sequence is 15 residues long.

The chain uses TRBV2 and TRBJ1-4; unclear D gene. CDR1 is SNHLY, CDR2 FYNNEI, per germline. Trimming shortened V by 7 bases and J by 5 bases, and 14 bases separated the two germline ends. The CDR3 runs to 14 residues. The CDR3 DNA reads TGTGCCAGCACCCCGGACGGCACGAATGAAAAACTGTTTTTT. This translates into CASTPDGTNEKLFF.

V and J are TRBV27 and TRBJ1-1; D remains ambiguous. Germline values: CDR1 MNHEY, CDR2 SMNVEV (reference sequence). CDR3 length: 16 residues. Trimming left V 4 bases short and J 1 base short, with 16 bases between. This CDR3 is CASSSLGRDGNTEAFF. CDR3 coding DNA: TGTGCCAGCAGTTCCCTGGGGAGGGATGGGAACACTGAAGCTTTCTTT.

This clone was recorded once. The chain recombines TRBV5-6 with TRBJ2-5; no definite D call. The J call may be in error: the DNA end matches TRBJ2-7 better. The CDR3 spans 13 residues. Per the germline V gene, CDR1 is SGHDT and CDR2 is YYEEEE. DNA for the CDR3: TGTGCCACCTCGTCCGGCGGATCCTACGAGCAGTACTTC. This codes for CATSSGGSYEQYF.

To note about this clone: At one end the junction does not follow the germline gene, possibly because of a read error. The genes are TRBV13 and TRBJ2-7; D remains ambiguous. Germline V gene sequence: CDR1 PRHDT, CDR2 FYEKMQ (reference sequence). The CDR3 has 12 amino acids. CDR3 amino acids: CASSLLSCEQYF. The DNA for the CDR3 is TGTGCCAGCAGCCTCCTGTCCTGCGAGCAGTACTTC.

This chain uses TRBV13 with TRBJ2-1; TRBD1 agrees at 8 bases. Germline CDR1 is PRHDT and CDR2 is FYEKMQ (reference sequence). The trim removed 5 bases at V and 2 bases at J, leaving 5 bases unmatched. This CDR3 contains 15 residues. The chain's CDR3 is CASSRTGTPYNEQFF. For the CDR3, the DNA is TGTGCCAGCAGCAGGACAGGGACCCCCTACAATGAGCAGTTCTTC.

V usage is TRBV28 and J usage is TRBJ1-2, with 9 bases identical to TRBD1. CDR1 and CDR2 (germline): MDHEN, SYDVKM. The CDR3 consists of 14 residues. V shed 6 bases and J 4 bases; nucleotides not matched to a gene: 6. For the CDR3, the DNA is TGTGCCAGCAGGCGGACAGGGGACTTCTATGGCTACACCTTC. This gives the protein CASRRTGDFYGYTF.

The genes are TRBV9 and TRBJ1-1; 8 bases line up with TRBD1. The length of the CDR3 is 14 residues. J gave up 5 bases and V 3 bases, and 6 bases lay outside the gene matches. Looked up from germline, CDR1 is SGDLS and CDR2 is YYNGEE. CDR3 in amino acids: CASSAGTGETEAFF. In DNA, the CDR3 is TGTGCCAGCAGCGCCGGGACAGGAGAGACTGAAGCTTTCTTT.

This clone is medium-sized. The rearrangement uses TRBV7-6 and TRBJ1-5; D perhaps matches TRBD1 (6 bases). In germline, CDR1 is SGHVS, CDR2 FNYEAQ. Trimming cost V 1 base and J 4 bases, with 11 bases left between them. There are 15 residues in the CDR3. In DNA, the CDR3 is TGTGCCAGCAGCTTAGTTCAGGGGCCAAATCAGCCCCAGCATTTT. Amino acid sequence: CASSLVQGPNQPQHF.

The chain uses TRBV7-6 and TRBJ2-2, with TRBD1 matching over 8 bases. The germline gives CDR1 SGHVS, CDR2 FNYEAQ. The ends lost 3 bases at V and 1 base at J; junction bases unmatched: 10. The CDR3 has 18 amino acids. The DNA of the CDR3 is TGTGCCAGCAGCTTTTATCCTCCGGGACAGGAGAACACCGGGGAGCTGTTTTTT. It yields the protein CASSFYPPGQENTGELFF.

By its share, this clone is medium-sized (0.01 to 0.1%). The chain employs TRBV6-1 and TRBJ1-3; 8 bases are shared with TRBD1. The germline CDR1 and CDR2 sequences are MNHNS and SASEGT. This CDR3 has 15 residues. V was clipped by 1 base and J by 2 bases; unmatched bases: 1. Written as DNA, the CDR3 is TGTGCCAGCAGTGAAGAGACAGGGGCTGGAAACACCATATATTTT. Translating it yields CASSEETGAGNTIYF.

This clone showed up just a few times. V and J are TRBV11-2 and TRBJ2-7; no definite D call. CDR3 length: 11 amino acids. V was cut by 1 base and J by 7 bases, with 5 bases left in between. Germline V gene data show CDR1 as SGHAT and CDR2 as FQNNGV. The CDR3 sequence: CASSLGTEQYF. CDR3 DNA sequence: TGTGCCAGCAGCTTAGGTACAGAGCAGTACTTC.

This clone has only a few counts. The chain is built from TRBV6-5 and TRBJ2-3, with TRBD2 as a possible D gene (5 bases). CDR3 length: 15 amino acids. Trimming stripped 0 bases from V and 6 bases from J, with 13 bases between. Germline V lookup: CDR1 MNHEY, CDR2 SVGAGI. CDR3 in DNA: TGTGCCAGCAGTTACTCGCCCCTGCCGGGGGATACGCAGTATTTT. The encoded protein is CASSYSPLPGDTQYF.

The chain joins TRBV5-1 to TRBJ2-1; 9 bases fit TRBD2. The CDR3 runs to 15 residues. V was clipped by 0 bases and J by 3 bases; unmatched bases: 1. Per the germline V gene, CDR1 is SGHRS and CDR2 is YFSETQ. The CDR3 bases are TGCGCCAGCAGCTTGGGGACTAGCGACTACAATGAGCAGTTCTTC. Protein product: CASSLGTSDYNEQFF. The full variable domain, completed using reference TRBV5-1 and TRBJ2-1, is KAGVTQTPRYLIKTRGQQVTLSCSPISGHRSVSWYQQTPGQGLQFLFEYFSETQRNKGNFPGRFSGRQFSNSRSEMNVSTLELGDSALYLCASSLGTSDYNEQFFGPGTRLTVL.

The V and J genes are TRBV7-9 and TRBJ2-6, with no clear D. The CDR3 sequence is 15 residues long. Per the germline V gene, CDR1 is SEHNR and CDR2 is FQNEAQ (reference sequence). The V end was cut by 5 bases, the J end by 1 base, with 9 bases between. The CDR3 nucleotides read TGTGCCAGCAGCCTCCTGGGGTCTGGGGCCAACGTCCTGACTTTC. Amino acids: CASSLLGSGANVLTF.

The CDR3 protein is CSARDTGTYGYTF. The DNA of the CDR3 is TGCAGCGCCCGGGACACTGGTACCTATGGCTACACCTTC. V is TRBV29-1 and J is TRBJ1-2; possibly TRBD1 for D (6 bases). Germline CDR1 SQVTM, CDR2 ANQGSEA. The germline V and J ends were trimmed by 7 bases and 4 bases, with 16 bases remaining between them. The CDR3 has 13 residues.

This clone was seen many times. CDR3 residues: CASSERSTDGYTF. For the CDR3, the DNA is TGCGCCAGCAGTGAGCGATCGACGGATGGCTACACCTTC. The chain employs TRBV10-2 and TRBJ1-2; no definite D call. Trimming shortened V by 2 bases and J by 6 bases, and 10 bases separated the two germline ends. The germline CDR1 and CDR2 sequences are WSHSY and SAAADI. This CDR3 is built from 13 residues.

CDR3 amino acids: CASSFDRTYEQYF. The CDR3, as DNA: TGTGCCAGTAGTTTTGACAGAACCTACGAGCAGTACTTC. The chain is built from TRBV19 and TRBJ2-7; D might be TRBD1 (5 bases). V gave up 5 bases and J gave up 2 bases, with 10 bases separating them. The CDR3 loop spans 13 amino acids. Germline V gene sequence: CDR1 LNHDA, CDR2 SQIVND (reference sequence). Drawing the rest from reference TRBV19 and TRBJ2-7, the complete variable domain is DGGITQSPKYLFRKEGQNVTLSCEQNLNHDAMYWYRQDPGQGLRLIYYSQIVNDFQKGDIAEGYSVSREKKESFPLTVTSAQKNPTAFYLCASSFDRTYEQYFGPGTRLTVT.

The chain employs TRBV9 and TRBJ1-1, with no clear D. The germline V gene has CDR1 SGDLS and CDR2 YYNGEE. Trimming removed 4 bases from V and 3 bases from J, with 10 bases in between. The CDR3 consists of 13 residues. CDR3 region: CASSPLGDTEAFF. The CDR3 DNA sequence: TGTGCCAGCAGCCCTCTCGGGGACACTGAAGCTTTCTTT.

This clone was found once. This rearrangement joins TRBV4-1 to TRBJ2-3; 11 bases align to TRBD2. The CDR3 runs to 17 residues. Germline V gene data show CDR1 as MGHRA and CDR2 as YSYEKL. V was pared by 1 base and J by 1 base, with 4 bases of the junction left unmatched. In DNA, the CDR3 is TGCGCCAGCAGCCAAGTTAGCGGGGGGGCCGGCACAGATACGCAGTATTTT. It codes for CASSQVSGGAGTDTQYF.

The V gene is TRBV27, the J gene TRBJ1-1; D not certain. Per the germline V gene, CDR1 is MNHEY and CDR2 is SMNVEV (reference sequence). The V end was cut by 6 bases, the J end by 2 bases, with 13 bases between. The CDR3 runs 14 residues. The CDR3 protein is CASSTDERNTEAFF. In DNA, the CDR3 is TGTGCCAGCAGCACCGACGAACGAAACACTGAAGCTTTCTTT.

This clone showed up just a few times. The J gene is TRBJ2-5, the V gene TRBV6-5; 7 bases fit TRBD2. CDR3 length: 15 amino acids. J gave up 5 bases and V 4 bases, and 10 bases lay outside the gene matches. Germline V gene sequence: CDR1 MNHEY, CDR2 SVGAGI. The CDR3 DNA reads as TGTGCCAGCAGTTTGGCGGGAGACGGGGGGGAGACCCAGTACTTC. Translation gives CASSLAGDGGETQYF.

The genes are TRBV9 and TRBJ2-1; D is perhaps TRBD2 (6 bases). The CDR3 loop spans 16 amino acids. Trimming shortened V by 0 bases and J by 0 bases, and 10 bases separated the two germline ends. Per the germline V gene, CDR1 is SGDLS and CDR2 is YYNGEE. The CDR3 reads CASSVGLDSSYNEQFF. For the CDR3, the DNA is TGTGCCAGCAGCGTAGGACTAGACAGCTCCTACAATGAGCAGTTCTTC.

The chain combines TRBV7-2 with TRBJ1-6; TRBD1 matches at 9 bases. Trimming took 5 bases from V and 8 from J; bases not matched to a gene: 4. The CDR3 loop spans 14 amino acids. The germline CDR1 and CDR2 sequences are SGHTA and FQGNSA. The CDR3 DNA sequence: TGTGCCAGCAGCCGGACAGGGGTGGATTCACCCCTCCACTTT. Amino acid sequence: CASSRTGVDSPLHF.

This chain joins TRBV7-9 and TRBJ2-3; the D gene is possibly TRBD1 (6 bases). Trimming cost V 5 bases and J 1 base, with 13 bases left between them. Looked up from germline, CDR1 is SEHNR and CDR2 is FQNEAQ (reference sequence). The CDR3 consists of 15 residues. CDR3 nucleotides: TGTGCCAGCAGCGCTGGCTGGACAGGCACAGATACGCAGTATTTT. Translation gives CASSAGWTGTDTQYF.